Listed here is a single T cell receptor beta chain. These data originate in a study of CD8 T cells in Susac syndrome. TEMRA cells were FACS-enriched, and CD8+ and CD4+ T cells were isolated negatively. RNA totalling roughly 0.5 to 1 ug underwent reverse transcription with random hexamers. immunoSEQ multiplex PCR amplified TCR beta CDR3 across 54 Vbeta, 13 Jbeta. MiXCR was run by TCRdb on the immunoSEQ multiplex PCR reads, yielding one entry per CDR3 protein. The sample carries approximately 150,000 distinct CDR3 sequences, roughly 94% recorded once. From germline, CDR1 is SGHRS and CDR2 YFSETQ. The CDR3 has 15 residues. The V and J ends lost 4 bases and 7 bases, in that order; junction bases with no gene match: 5.

This clonotype was obtained from a human donor with multiple sclerosis. The chain joins TRBV5-1 to TRBJ2-1; 13 bases line up with TRBD2. Sequences were obtained from CD4+ T cells from PBMCs. For the CDR3, the DNA is TGCGCCAGCAGCATAGGACTAGCGGGAGAAAATGAGCAGTTCTTC. It translates to CASSIGLAGENEQFF.